Only a few counts were recorded for the clone carrying this T cell receptor beta chain. Its antigen is as yet unknown. The sample originates from a study of cytomegalovirus exposure and HLA in healthy donors. TCRdb keeps only in-frame clones here, not all; method: immunoSEQ multiplex PCR. The sample records 95,000 to 120,000 clones, about 85% being singletons. From germline, CDR1 is MNHNS and CDR2 SASEGT. Trimming removed 3 bases at V and 6 bases at J, with 8 bases between. This CDR3 spans 12 amino acids. General study results and limits: Researchers counted around 170 TCR beta chains as cytomegalovirus-associated. The CMV antigen specificity of a few CMV-associated chains was confirmed through in vitro analysis. Rare TCR sequences predominated, though certain public TCRs were found in many donors.

This TCR came from a woman between 18 and 30 years old in good health and CMV-seronegative. Sequenced input: PBMCs. V and J are TRBV6-1 and TRBJ1-1; D unresolved. The CDR3 here is CASSERRPEAFF. The CDR3 nucleotides read TGTGCCAGCAGTGAGCGGCGACCTGAAGCTTTCTTT.